Each of the 3 T cell receptor beta chains below was sequenced from the same sample in a study of preoperative IRX-2 immunotherapy in early breast cancer. Using immunoSEQ multiplex PCR, the repertoire was profiled, and TCRdb retains in-frame clones only, with some absent. The table lists around 38,000 clones, about 80% of them singletons. Sample treatment: preoperative locoregional IRX-2 cytokine immunotherapy. This specimen consisted of tumor tissue, obtained after IRX-2 immunotherapy. These receptors were collected from a human donor with breast cancer.

The rearrangement joins TRBV19 to TRBJ1-2; 9 nucleotides agree with TRBD1. The V segment lost 3 bases and the J segment 5 bases; nucleotides outside the gene matches: 1. Germline V lookup: CDR1 LNHDA, CDR2 SQIVND (reference sequence). The CDR3 is 13 residues long. The CDR3 region has the DNA TGTGCCAGTAGTATTGGACAGGGGTATGGCTACACCTTC. It yields the protein CASSIGQGYGYTF. Based on the CDR3 plus reference TRBV19 and TRBJ1-2, the full variable domain is DGGITQSPKYLFRKEGQNVTLSCEQNLNHDAMYWYRQDPGQGLRLIYYSQIVNDFQKGDIAEGYSVSREKKESFPLTVTSAQKNPTAFYLCASSIGQGYGYTFGSGTRLTVV.

The rearrangement uses TRBV11-3 and TRBJ2-5, with TRBD1 matching 7 bases. The germline V gene has CDR1 SGHNT and CDR2 YENEEA. There are 15 residues in the CDR3. The trim removed 5 bases at V and 2 bases at J, leaving 8 bases unmatched. CDR3 sequence (DNA): TGTGCCAGCAGCCCGCACACAGGGGTTCAAGAGACCCAGTACTTC. It is translated as CASSPHTGVQETQYF.

V and J are TRBV5-1 and TRBJ1-6, with 7 bases lining up with TRBD1. Germline assignment: CDR1 SGHRS and CDR2 YFSETQ. The CDR3 has 16 amino acids. V gave up 3 bases and J gave up 0 bases; unmatched junction bases: 3. In nucleotides, the CDR3 is TGCGCCAGCAGCTCCGGGGACAGCTCCTATAATTCACCCCTCCACTTT. Translation gives CASSSGDSSYNSPLHF. The variable domain in full, completed from reference TRBV5-1 and TRBJ1-6, reads KAGVTQTPRYLIKTRGQQVTLSCSPISGHRSVSWYQQTPGQGLQFLFEYFSETQRNKGNFPGRFSGRQFSNSRSEMNVSTLELGDSALYLCASSSGDSSYNSPLHFGNGTRLTVT.